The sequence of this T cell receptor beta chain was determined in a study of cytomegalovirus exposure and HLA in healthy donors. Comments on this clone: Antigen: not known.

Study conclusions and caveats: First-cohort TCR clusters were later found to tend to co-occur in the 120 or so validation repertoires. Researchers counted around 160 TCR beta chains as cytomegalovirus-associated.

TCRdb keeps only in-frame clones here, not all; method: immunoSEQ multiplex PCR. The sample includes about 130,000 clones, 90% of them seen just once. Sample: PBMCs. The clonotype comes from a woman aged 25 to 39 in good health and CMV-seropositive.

CDR3 bases: TGTGCCAGCAGCCCCACAGGGGTAACCACCATATATTTT. Translated, it gives CASSPTGVTTIYF. The V call is TRBV7-2, the J call TRBJ1-3; 7 bases fit TRBD1. The V and J ends lost 5 bases and 9 bases, in that order; junction bases with no gene match: 7. The germline V gene encodes CDR1 SGHTA and CDR2 FQGNSA. The CDR3 is made up of 13 amino acids.